A selection of T cell receptor beta chains follows, all from one sample in a study of blood T cell repertoires in COVID-19. Profiled with immunoSEQ multiplex PCR; TCRdb holds only in-frame clones, not every one. The sample yields roughly 160,000 clones, about 84% seen once. The sequencing input was PBMCs or T cells enriched from blood (not recorded which). The receptors derive from a man over 45 who had recovered from COVID-19. Each CDR3 is given with its conserved first and last residue. The D gene is left open where the match is weak. The size of a clone is reported for some rows only, either as once, few or many, or as a class for expanded clones.

d_call: TRBD1; j_call: TRBJ1-4; v_call: TRBV5-1; clone_size: once; cdr3_length: 15; cdr3_nt: TGCGCCAGCCGCCAACAGGGGATTGGGGGAGAAAAACTGTTTTTT; cdr3_aa: CASRQQGIGGEKLFF
d_call: .; j_call: TRBJ1-2; v_call: TRBV9; clone_size: .; cdr3_length: 15; cdr3_nt: TGTGCCAGCAGCGGACAACTAGGCGACGGTTGGGGCTACACCTTC; cdr3_aa: CASSGQLGDGWGYTF
d_call: .; j_call: TRBJ1-2; v_call: TRBV6-1; clone_size: .; cdr3_length: 13; cdr3_nt: TGTGCCAGCAGTGAAGCGCGGCACTATGGCTACACCTTC; cdr3_aa: CASSEARHYGYTF
d_call: .; j_call: TRBJ1-3; v_call: TRBV2; clone_size: once; cdr3_length: 14; cdr3_nt: TGTGCCAGCGGTTACAGGAACTCTGGAAACACCATATATTTT; cdr3_aa: CASGYRNSGNTIYF
d_call: TRBD1; j_call: TRBJ1-4; v_call: TRBV10-3; clone_size: few; cdr3_length: 14; cdr3_nt: TGTGCCATCAGCATGGGACAGGGCGGCGAAAAACTGTTTTTT; cdr3_aa: CAISMGQGGEKLFF
d_call: .; j_call: TRBJ2-5; v_call: TRBV7-8; clone_size: .; cdr3_length: 15; cdr3_nt: TGTGCCAGCAGCCCCAGGGTGGCAGACCAAGAGACCCAGTACTTC; cdr3_aa: CASSPRVADQETQYF
d_call: .; j_call: TRBJ1-5; v_call: TRBV10-2; clone_size: few; cdr3_length: 19; cdr3_nt: TGCGCCAGCAGTGACCCGAGTCCACACACTACAGGGTCGTATCAGCCCCAGCATTTT; cdr3_aa: CASSDPSPHTTGSYQPQHF
d_call: TRBD2; j_call: TRBJ2-4; v_call: TRBV28; clone_size: .; cdr3_length: 15; cdr3_nt: TGTGCCAGCAGTCCCGGGGGGAGACCTAGGAACATTCAGTACTTC; cdr3_aa: CASSPGGRPRNIQYF
d_call: TRBD1; j_call: TRBJ1-4; v_call: TRBV19; clone_size: .; cdr3_length: 14; cdr3_nt: TGTGCCAGTAGTTGGGCAGGGGGCTATGAAAAACTGTTTTTT; cdr3_aa: CASSWAGGYEKLFF
d_call: TRBD2; j_call: TRBJ2-7; v_call: TRBV5-4; clone_size: .; cdr3_length: 16; cdr3_nt: TGTGCCAGCAGCCGGGGACTAGCGGGGGGGCGGTACGAGCAGTACTTC; cdr3_aa: CASSRGLAGGRYEQYF
d_call: TRBD2; j_call: TRBJ2-3; v_call: TRBV25-1; clone_size: .; cdr3_length: 15; cdr3_nt: TGTGCCAGCAGTGAAGCGTGGCGGGGGTCAGATACGCAGTATTTT; cdr3_aa: CASSEAWRGSDTQYF
d_call: .; j_call: TRBJ2-7; v_call: TRBV19; clone_size: .; cdr3_length: 15; cdr3_nt: TGTGCCAGTAGTATGGACGGGGGTCCCTCCTACGAGCAGTACTTC; cdr3_aa: CASSMDGGPSYEQYF
d_call: TRBD2; j_call: TRBJ2-1; v_call: TRBV7-9; clone_size: .; cdr3_length: 15; cdr3_nt: TGTGCCAGCAGCCTTGGACTAGCGGACTACAATGAGCAGTTCTTC; cdr3_aa: CASSLGLADYNEQFF
d_call: TRBD2; j_call: TRBJ2-5; v_call: TRBV13; clone_size: .; cdr3_length: 14; cdr3_nt: TGTGCCAGCAGTTCCAAAGCGGGGGGAGAGACCCAGTACTTC; cdr3_aa: CASSSKAGGETQYF
d_call: .; j_call: TRBJ1-4; v_call: TRBV6-5; clone_size: .; cdr3_length: 13; cdr3_nt: TGTGCCAGCAGTATAAGGGGACTGGAAAAACTGTTTTTT; cdr3_aa: CASSIRGLEKLFF
d_call: .; j_call: TRBJ2-3; v_call: TRBV3-1/TRBV3-2; clone_size: .; cdr3_length: 13; cdr3_nt: TGTGCCAGCAGCCAGCGAGGGCGATCCACGCAGTATTTT; cdr3_aa: CASSQRGRSTQYF
d_call: .; j_call: TRBJ1-5; v_call: TRBV9; clone_size: .; cdr3_length: 14; cdr3_nt: TGTGCCAGCAGCCTCGGGGGGGGCAATCAGCCCCAGCATTTT; cdr3_aa: CASSLGGGNQPQHF
d_call: .; j_call: TRBJ1-2; v_call: TRBV28; clone_size: few; cdr3_length: 11; cdr3_nt: TGTGCCAGCAGTTCAAACTATGGCTACACCTTC; cdr3_aa: CASSSNYGYTF
d_call: .; j_call: TRBJ2-7; v_call: TRBV6-5; clone_size: .; cdr3_length: 15; cdr3_nt: TGTGCCAGCAACGGCACGACAGATCTCTCCTACGAGCAGTACTTC; cdr3_aa: CASNGTTDLSYEQYF
d_call: TRBD1; j_call: TRBJ2-1; v_call: TRBV15; clone_size: .; cdr3_length: 14; cdr3_nt: TGTGCCACGAAAGAGGACAGGGCCTACAATGAGCAGTTCTTC; cdr3_aa: CATKEDRAYNEQFF
d_call: .; j_call: TRBJ1-1; v_call: TRBV4-1; clone_size: once; cdr3_length: 14; cdr3_nt: TGCGCCAGCAGCCAAGCCTCGGACTCCACTGAAGCTTTCTTT; cdr3_aa: CASSQASDSTEAFF
d_call: .; j_call: TRBJ2-5; v_call: TRBV5-5; clone_size: .; cdr3_length: 15; cdr3_nt: TGTGCCAGCAGCTTGGAAGAGTGGGCCCGAGAGACCCAGTACTTC; cdr3_aa: CASSLEEWARETQYF
d_call: TRBD2; j_call: TRBJ2-1; v_call: TRBV28; clone_size: .; cdr3_length: 14; cdr3_nt: TGTGCCAGCAGGGCTCTAGCGGGGAAAAATGAGCAGTTCTTC; cdr3_aa: CASRALAGKNEQFF
d_call: .; j_call: TRBJ1-2; v_call: TRBV5-1; clone_size: once; cdr3_length: 15; cdr3_nt: TGCGCCAGCAGCTTAAGTTGGGGGCCAAACTATGGCTACACCTTC; cdr3_aa: CASSLSWGPNYGYTF
d_call: TRBD1; j_call: TRBJ2-1; v_call: TRBV19; clone_size: .; cdr3_length: 16; cdr3_nt: TGTGCCAGTAGTTCGCAGGGACAGGGGGCTGGTGATGAGCAGTTCTTC; cdr3_aa: CASSSQGQGAGDEQFF
d_call: TRBD1; j_call: TRBJ1-2; v_call: TRBV5-8; clone_size: few; cdr3_length: 14; cdr3_nt: TGTGCCAGCAGCTGGACAGGGTCTAACTATGGCTACACCTTC; cdr3_aa: CASSWTGSNYGYTF
d_call: TRBD2; j_call: TRBJ2-1; v_call: TRBV7-9; clone_size: .; cdr3_length: 14; cdr3_nt: TGTGCCAGCAGCGATGGGACTAGCGGGGGGCTTATGTTCTTC; cdr3_aa: CASSDGTSGGLMFF
d_call: .; j_call: TRBJ1-2; v_call: TRBV12-5; clone_size: once; cdr3_length: 13; cdr3_nt: TGTGCTAGTGCCACCGGGGTCCTCTATGGCTACACCTTC; cdr3_aa: CASATGVLYGYTF
d_call: .; j_call: TRBJ1-4; v_call: TRBV5-1; clone_size: few; cdr3_length: 14; cdr3_nt: TGCGCCAGCAGCCCCGGGGGAGGGTACGAAAAACTGTTTTTT; cdr3_aa: CASSPGGGYEKLFF
d_call: .; j_call: TRBJ2-1; v_call: TRBV21-1; clone_size: .; cdr3_length: 17; cdr3_nt: TGTGCCAGCAGAACACTTACGGGGGGGGCCACATTCAATGAGCAGTTCTTC; cdr3_aa: CASRTLTGGATFNEQFF
d_call: TRBD2; j_call: TRBJ2-1; v_call: TRBV9; clone_size: .; cdr3_length: 17; cdr3_nt: TGTGCCAGCAGCGTAGAGAGGAGCGGGGGGCCAAGTAATGAGCAGTTCTTC; cdr3_aa: CASSVERSGGPSNEQFF
d_call: TRBD2; j_call: TRBJ2-5; v_call: TRBV6-2/TRBV6-3; clone_size: few; cdr3_length: 21; cdr3_nt: TGTGCCAGCAGTCCATCCGCTCGAGGACTAGCGGGGGGTCAGTACCAAGAGACCCAGTACTTC; cdr3_aa: CASSPSARGLAGGQYQETQYF
d_call: .; j_call: TRBJ1-4; v_call: TRBV7-9; clone_size: few; cdr3_length: 13; cdr3_nt: TGTGCCAGCAGCTTAGACAGCTCATGGAAACTGTTTTTT; cdr3_aa: CASSLDSSWKLFF